The 24 T cell receptor beta chains presented below share a single source sample, sequenced in a study of patients and donors after allogeneic stem cell transplantation. TCRdb passed the RT-PCR reads through MiXCR, listing each CDR3 protein once. Among under 200,000 distinct CDR3 sequences listed, about 32% were seen once. Sequencing used blood, either unsorted or a sorted T cell fraction (not recorded which). The source is a human donor who was either an allogeneic HSCT recipient or a stem cell or donor lymphocyte infusion donor (not recorded which). It is not recorded whose cells these are; they may come from a transplant donor.

The chain links TRBV7-9 to TRBJ1-5; D ambiguous. The V gene lost 1 base and the J gene lost 7 bases, with 5 bases spanning the gap. Germline CDR1 SEHNR, CDR2 FQNEAQ (reference sequence). There are 12 residues in the CDR3. Written as DNA, the CDR3 is TGTGCCAGCAGCTTAGAAATGCAGCCCCAGCATTTT. Protein sequence: CASSLEMQPQHF.

The rearrangement joins TRBV7-9 to TRBJ1-4, with no clear D. The CDR3 covers 13 residues. The V end lost 5 bases, the J end lost 7 bases, and 11 bases lay between the germline ends. Per germline, CDR1 SEHNR and CDR2 FQNEAQ (reference sequence). The CDR3 sequence: CASSVEQTEKLFF. CDR3 in DNA: TGTGCCAGCAGCGTGGAGCAGACTGAAAAACTGTTTTTT.

This clonotype has more than one count but fewer than ten. V and J are TRBV29-1 and TRBJ1-2, with D unclear. The germline V and J ends were trimmed by 4 bases and 2 bases, with 17 bases remaining between them. The germline V gene has CDR1 SQVTM and CDR2 ANQGSEA. This CDR3 is 15 amino acids long. The chain's CDR3 is CSVGAEGRPNYGYTF. CDR3 DNA sequence: TGCAGCGTTGGGGCGGAGGGCCGGCCCAACTATGGCTACACCTTC.

A note on this clonotype: One end of the junction varies from germline; a read error may be responsible. The chain carries TRBV7-7 and TRBJ2-7; D not certain. CDR1 SSHAT and CDR2 FNYEAQ come from the germline V gene (reference sequence). The CDR3 is made up of 16 amino acids. The CDR3 DNA sequence: TGTGCTAGCAGCTTCTGCGGCAGGCGAAGCTCCTACGAGCAGTACTTC. It is translated as CASSFCGRRSSYEQYF.

V and J are TRBV21-1 and TRBJ1-5. TRBV21-1 is a pseudogene locus. This CDR3 region has 14 residues. The CDR3 DNA follows: TGTGCCAGCAGCAAAGCAGACGGTGGGGAGCCCCAGCATTTT. Translating it yields CASSKADGGEPQHF.

The J gene is TRBJ2-1, the V gene TRBV7-2, with D unresolved. V was trimmed by 1 base and J by 10 bases, leaving 5 bases between them. Germline values: CDR1 SGHTA, CDR2 FQGNSA. The CDR3 covers 11 residues. CDR3 sequence reads: CASSLVYEQFF. The CDR3 DNA reads as TGTGCCAGCAGCTTAGTCTACGAGCAGTTCTTC.

The chain has TRBV7-9 and TRBJ2-1; 7 nucleotides match TRBD1. Germline assignment: CDR1 SEHNR and CDR2 FQNEAQ (reference sequence). This CDR3 spans 15 amino acids. V gave up 1 base and J gave up 6 bases; unmatched junction bases: 6. CDR3 region: CASSLGGTAINEQFF. The CDR3 DNA reads as TGTGCCAGCAGCTTAGGAGGGACAGCAATCAATGAGCAGTTCTTC.

This clonotype showed up just a few times. The genes are TRBV4-3 and TRBJ1-2; D may be TRBD1 (5 bases). Germline values: CDR1 LGHNA, CDR2 YSLEER. The CDR3 contains 15 residues. V lost 4 bases and J lost 1, with 13 bases in between. CDR3 DNA: TGCGCCAGCAGCCTGACAGTCCTGTTTAACTATGGCTACACCTTC. The encoded protein is CASSLTVLFNYGYTF.

This sequence joins TRBV27 and TRBJ2-1; D uncertain. Trimming cost V 3 bases and J 4 bases, with 7 bases left between them. Per germline, CDR1 MNHEY and CDR2 SMNVEV (reference sequence). CDR3 length: 13 residues. CDR3 region: CASSLSKYNEQFF. Here the CDR3 DNA reads TGTGCCAGCAGTTTGTCCAAATACAATGAGCAGTTCTTC.

The chain uses TRBV5-1 and TRBJ1-4, with D maybe TRBD1 (5 bases). The CDR3 extends over 13 amino acids. Germline V gene sequence: CDR1 SGHRS, CDR2 YFSETQ. Trimming shortened V by 4 bases and J by 8 bases, and 12 bases separated the two germline ends. The chain's CDR3 is CASSTRQQEKLFF. DNA for the CDR3: TGCGCCAGCAGCACAAGACAGCAGGAAAAACTGTTTTTT. Full variable domain (missing parts from reference TRBV5-1 and TRBJ1-4): KAGVTQTPRYLIKTRGQQVTLSCSPISGHRSVSWYQQTPGQGLQFLFEYFSETQRNKGNFPGRFSGRQFSNSRSEMNVSTLELGDSALYLCASSTRQQEKLFFGSGTQLSVL.

This chain links TRBV7-2 with TRBJ2-5, with TRBD1 as a possible D gene (6 bases). In germline, CDR1 is SGHTA, CDR2 FQGNSA. Trimming took off 6 bases at V and 6 bases at J, with 14 bases between the two ends. This CDR3 is 13 amino acids long. Here the CDR3 reads CASSRQGSKTQYF. In nucleotides, the CDR3 is TGTGCCAGCAGTAGGCAGGGGAGCAAGACCCAGTACTTC.

This clonotype appeared a few times. V and J are TRBV6-5 and TRBJ2-7; D perhaps matches TRBD1 (5 bases). Looked up from germline, CDR1 is MNHEY and CDR2 is SVGAGI. The CDR3 totals 15 residues. Trimming left V 0 bases short and J 4 bases short, with 13 bases between. CDR3 nucleotide sequence: TGTGCCAGCAGTTACTCCGGCCAGGGAAGTTACGAGCAGTACTTC. Translating gives CASSYSGQGSYEQYF.

The CDR3 here is CASSQGSGGNQPQHF. The CDR3 DNA is TGCGCCAGCAGCCAAGGTTCTGGGGGCAATCAGCCCCAGCATTTT. The V gene is TRBV4-3, the J gene TRBJ1-5, with D hard to call. Germline V CDR1 and CDR2: LGHNA, YSLEER. Trimming removed 1 base at V and 2 bases at J, with 9 bases between. The CDR3 runs to 15 residues.

The rearrangement links TRBV12-3 or TRBV12-4 to TRBJ2-1; 10 positions match TRBD2. The length of the CDR3 is 16 residues. The V gene end was trimmed by 3 bases and the J gene end by 4 bases; junction bases not matched to a gene: 6. CDR3 DNA sequence: TGTGCCAGCAGTTTGTCTAGCGGGAGATATTACAATGAGCAGTTCTTC. Amino acids: CASSLSSGRYYNEQFF.

This clonotype has more than one count but fewer than ten. This chain uses TRBV10-3 with TRBJ2-1, with TRBD1 matching 9 bases. The CDR3 spans 15 residues. The germline gives CDR1 ENHRY, CDR2 SYGVKD. V shed 10 bases and J 5 bases; nucleotides not matched to a gene: 12. In DNA, the CDR3 is TGTGCCACTCAACCCCCGGGACAGGGAGACAATGAGCAGTTCTTC. Its translation: CATQPPGQGDNEQFF.

This clonotype was seen more than once but under ten times. The rearrangement joins TRBV5-4 to TRBJ2-7, with D hard to call. The CDR3 is 14 residues long. Germline CDR1 and CDR2: SGHNT and YYREEE (reference sequence). The V gene lost 5 bases and the J gene lost 6 bases, with 18 bases spanning the gap. The chain's CDR3 is CASSLTSHFGEQYF. DNA of the CDR3: TGTGCCAGCAGTCTTACGTCTCACTTCGGCGAGCAGTACTTC. The complete variable domain, with remaining parts taken from reference TRBV5-4 and TRBJ2-7, reads ETGVTQSPTHLIKTRGQQVTLRCSSQSGHNTVSWYQQALGQGPQFIFQYYREEENGRGNFPPRFSGLQFPNYSSELNVNALELDDSALYLCASSLTSHFGEQYFGPGTRLTVT.

This clonotype was recorded a few times. The chain has TRBV29-1 and TRBJ2-7; 11 nucleotides agree with TRBD1. Trimming at V came to 0 bases and at J to 5 bases, leaving 6 bases not matched to a gene. This CDR3 has 15 amino acids. The germline gives CDR1 SQVTM, CDR2 ANQGSEA. The CDR3 DNA reads as TGCAGCGTTGAAGATTGGACAGGGGGCCTCCACGAGCAGTACTTC. Translation: CSVEDWTGGLHEQYF.

This sequence joins TRBV28 and TRBJ1-5, with a weak D call TRBD1 (6 bases). The germline V gene has CDR1 MDHEN and CDR2 SYDVKM. This CDR3 has 16 residues. V lost 6 bases to trimming and J lost 0 bases, with 15 bases between them. This CDR3 is CASRRQDSYSNQPQHF. DNA for the CDR3: TGTGCCAGCAGGCGTCAGGACAGCTATAGCAATCAGCCCCAGCATTTT.

This clonotype has just a few counts. The chain combines TRBV29-1 with TRBJ2-7; possible D gene TRBD2, 5 bases. This CDR3 has 13 amino acids. Trimming cost V 0 bases and J 7 bases, with 13 bases left between them. Germline-derived CDR1 and CDR2 are SQVTM and ANQGSEA. The CDR3 nucleotides are TGCAGCGTTGAAGATGAGCGAGGGTGGGAGCAGTACTTC. Its protein is CSVEDERGWEQYF.

This clonotype has a count of ten or more. The rearrangement uses TRBV10-3 and TRBJ1-1; tentatively, D is TRBD1 (5 bases). The CDR3 length is 12 residues. Trimming took 8 bases from V and 6 from J, leaving 13 bases between them. The germline CDR1 and CDR2 sequences are ENHRY and SYGVKD. The CDR3 coding sequence is TGTGCCATCGGAGGGGATACGCCTGAAGCTTTCTTT. Translating it yields CAIGGDTPEAFF.

This clonotype was recorded many times. V gene TRBV29-1 combines with J gene TRBJ1-3, with D hard to call. V lost 0 bases and J lost 0, with 6 bases in between. In germline, CDR1 is SQVTM, CDR2 ANQGSEA. This CDR3 is 14 amino acids long. CDR3 loop: CSVEEGISGNTIYF. The CDR3 DNA is TGCAGCGTTGAAGAGGGGATCTCTGGAAACACCATATATTTT.

J is TRBJ2-7 and V is TRBV3-1, with D perhaps TRBD2 (6 bases). The length of the CDR3 is 13 residues. V was cut by 2 bases and J by 3 bases, with 8 bases left in between. CDR1 and CDR2 (germline): LGHDT, YNNKEL (reference sequence). The CDR3 DNA sequence: TGTGCCAGCAGCCAACTAGCGAACTACGAGCAGTACTTC. It yields the protein CASSQLANYEQYF.

The chain is built from TRBV5-1 and TRBJ1-2; no clear D. The CDR3 consists of 13 residues. V lost 2 bases and J lost 7, with 12 bases in between. CDR1 is SGHRS, CDR2 YFSETQ, per germline. The CDR3 is CASSFTKSSGYTF. For the CDR3, the DNA is TGCGCCAGCAGCTTTACAAAGTCGTCTGGCTACACCTTC.

This clonotype was found a few times. In DNA form, the CDR3 reads TGCAGCGTTGTCGGACTAGCGGGGGTACCCTACAATGAGCAGTTCTTC. Encoded protein: CSVVGLAGVPYNEQFF. The J gene is TRBJ2-1, the V gene TRBV29-1, with TRBD2 matching over 13 bases. CDR3 length: 16 residues. The germline CDR1 and CDR2 sequences are SQVTM and ANQGSEA. V lost 4 bases and J lost 2; bases outside the gene matches: 5.